The 25 T cell receptor beta chains below come from one sample, sequenced in a study of blood T cell repertoires in COVID-19. Produced via immunoSEQ multiplex PCR; TCRdb's table is partial and in-frame only. The sample carries about 210,000 clones, more than 75% recorded once. The sample consisted of PBMCs or T cells enriched from blood (not recorded which). These receptor sequences come from a man younger than 45 with acute COVID-19.

This clone was picked up one time. The chain couples TRBV3-1 (or the pseudogene TRBV3-2) to TRBJ2-5, with a weak D call TRBD2 (5 bases). Germline V gene lookup returns CDR1 LGHDT and CDR2 YNNKEL (reference sequence). V was clipped by 0 bases and J by 4 bases, with 12 bases between them. The CDR3 is made up of 15 amino acids. In nucleotides, the CDR3 is TGTGCCAGCAGCCAAGAGGTGGGAGCCGGAGAGACCCAGTACTTC. Protein sequence: CASSQEVGAGETQYF.

V gene TRBV11-2 combines with J gene TRBJ1-2, with D possibly matching TRBD1 (5 bases). The CDR3 sequence is 15 residues long. Trimming took off 1 base at V and 6 bases at J, with 15 bases between the two ends. Looked up from germline, CDR1 is SGHAT and CDR2 is FQNNGV. For the CDR3, the DNA is TGTGCCAGCAGCTTAGGACAGATGAGGCGTGATGGCTACACCTTC. Its protein product is CASSLGQMRRDGYTF.

Written as DNA, the CDR3 is TGTGCCACCCGGGACAGGGCCCTTGTAGGAAACACCATATATTTT. The encoded protein is CATRDRALVGNTIYF. The chain recombines TRBV6-5 with TRBJ1-3; 9 bases align to TRBD1. The CDR3 has 15 residues. Germline-derived CDR1 and CDR2 are MNHEY and SVGAGI. V was pared by 10 bases and J by 4 bases, with 11 bases of the junction left unmatched.

With regard to this clone: Other DNA sequences in this specimen translate into the identical CDR3. V and J are TRBV5-1 and TRBJ1-3, with D possibly matching TRBD1 (5 bases). Germline lookup yields CDR1 SGHRS and CDR2 YFSETQ. Trimming took 0 bases from V and 1 from J, leaving 8 bases between them. CDR3 length: 15 residues. The CDR3 DNA is TGCGCCAGCAGCTTGGTGGCAGGGTCTGGAAACACCATATATTTT. Encoded protein: CASSLVAGSGNTIYF. The full variable domain, rest sourced from reference TRBV5-1 and TRBJ1-3, is KAGVTQTPRYLIKTRGQQVTLSCSPISGHRSVSWYQQTPGQGLQFLFEYFSETQRNKGNFPGRFSGRQFSNSRSEMNVSTLELGDSALYLCASSLVAGSGNTIYFGEGSWLTVV.

This clone was counted ten times or more. The chain joins TRBV5-1 to TRBJ1-3, with D possibly being TRBD1 (6 bases). Germline loops: CDR1 SGHRS, CDR2 YFSETQ. CDR3 length: 16 residues. V lost 4 bases to trimming and J lost 1 base, with 15 bases between them. In DNA, the CDR3 is TGCGCCAGCAGCAAACAATTCAGGGGTTCTGGAAACACCATATATTTT. It specifies CASSKQFRGSGNTIYF.

The chain has TRBV5-6 and TRBJ2-7, with 7 nucleotides matching TRBD2. Germline V gives CDR1 SGHDT, CDR2 YYEEEE. The CDR3 totals 13 residues. The junction had 3 bases not matched to a gene; V was cut back by 4 bases and J by 2 bases. The CDR3 DNA is TGTGCCAGCAGCCGGGAGGTCGCCTACGAGCAGTACTTC. Protein product: CASSREVAYEQYF.

CDR3 protein: CASSSGQDRSPLHF. In DNA, the CDR3 is TGTGCCAGCAGCTCAGGACAGGACCGGTCACCCCTCCACTTT. The rearrangement joins TRBV5-6 to TRBJ1-6; TRBD1 matches at 7 bases. The germline gives CDR1 SGHDT, CDR2 YYEEEE. The CDR3 spans 14 residues. After removal of 3 bases from V and 10 bases from J, the junction contained 7 bases not matched to a gene.

The V call is TRBV10-3, the J call TRBJ1-2; 10 bases map to TRBD1. The V and J ends lost 9 bases and 2 bases, in that order; junction bases with no gene match: 3. The CDR3 has 13 residues. Germline V gene data show CDR1 as ENHRY and CDR2 as SYGVKD. This CDR3 reads CAIDRGQNYGYTF. The CDR3 bases are TGTGCCATTGACAGGGGGCAAAACTATGGCTACACCTTC.

The J gene is TRBJ2-3, the V gene TRBV19, with D maybe TRBD2 (6 bases). The CDR3 length is 17 residues. V gave up 3 bases and J gave up 1 base, with 17 bases separating them. Germline V gene sequence: CDR1 LNHDA, CDR2 SQIVND (reference sequence). The CDR3: CASSIGLAGWGTDTQYF. Written as DNA, the CDR3 is TGTGCCAGTAGTATTGGTTTGGCGGGGTGGGGCACAGATACGCAGTATTTT.

This sequence joins TRBV6-5 and TRBJ2-1; 7 nucleotides agree with TRBD2. Trimming cost V 6 bases and J 0 bases; bases outside gene matches: 5. The CDR3 length is 15 residues. CDR1 is MNHEY and CDR2 is SVGAGI in the germline V gene. CDR3 DNA sequence: TGTGCCAGCAGGCGGGCGGGGGACTCCTACAATGAGCAGTTCTTC. This encodes CASRRAGDSYNEQFF.

This chain joins TRBV11-1 and TRBJ2-2; 8 positions match TRBD1. The CDR3 is 15 amino acids. The V gene's germline CDR1 is SGHAT and CDR2 FQDESV (reference sequence). Losses at the gene ends were 4 bases for V and 7 bases for J; bases not matched to a gene: 8. Here the CDR3 DNA reads TGTGCCAGCAGCTCGGGACAGGCGTGGATCGGGGAGCTGTTTTTT. Translating gives CASSSGQAWIGELFF. Full variable domain (missing parts from reference TRBV11-1 and TRBJ2-2): EAEVAQSPRYKITEKSQAVAFWCDPISGHATLYWYRQILGQGPELLVQFQDESVVDDSQLPKDRFSAERLKGVDSTLKIQPAELGDSAMYLCASSSGQAWIGELFFGEGSRLTVL.

In regard to this clone: Other DNA variants within this sample encode the same CDR3. The V call is TRBV7-6, the J call TRBJ2-7; 11 bases fit TRBD1. Per germline, CDR1 SGHVS and CDR2 FNYEAQ. V lost 5 bases to trimming and J lost 4 bases; unmatched junction nucleotides: 7. The CDR3 loop spans 15 amino acids. The CDR3 region has the DNA TGTGCCAGCAGCCGCGGACAGGGGGCTTTTTACGAGCAGTACTTC. The encoded protein is CASSRGQGAFYEQYF. Drawing the rest from reference TRBV7-6 and TRBJ2-7, the complete variable domain is GAGVSQSPRYKVTKRGQDVALRCDPISGHVSLYWYRQALGQGPEFLTYFNYEAQQDKSGLPNDRFSAERPEGSISTLTIQRTEQRDSAMYRCASSRGQGAFYEQYFGPGTRLTVT.

This chain connects TRBV7-3 to TRBJ1-1; D call uncertain. Trimming took 1 base from V and 5 from J, leaving 5 bases between them. This CDR3 has 12 residues. Germline values: CDR1 SGHTA, CDR2 FQGTGA. Written as DNA, the CDR3 is TGTGCCAGCAGCTTAAGCACAACTGAAGCTTTCTTT. Residues: CASSLSTTEAFF.

The chain couples TRBV4-2 to TRBJ1-5; 7 bases are a match to TRBD1. The CDR3 sequence is 16 residues long. The V and J ends lost 3 bases and 5 bases, in that order; junction bases with no gene match: 10. In germline, CDR1 is LGHNA, CDR2 YNFKEQ. CDR3 sequence: CASSQSRTGFDQPQHF. The CDR3 DNA reads as TGTGCCAGCAGCCAGTCACGGACAGGATTTGATCAGCCCCAGCATTTT.

CDR3 coding DNA: TGCGCCAGCAGCTTGACAGGGAGGGGGGAGACCCAGTACTTC. Translated, it gives CASSLTGRGETQYF. V gene TRBV5-1 combines with J gene TRBJ2-5; the D gene is possibly TRBD2 (7 bases). Trimming took off 1 base at V and 5 bases at J, with 12 bases between the two ends. The CDR3 contains 14 residues. Germline V lookup: CDR1 SGHRS, CDR2 YFSETQ.

V and J are TRBV27 and TRBJ1-2; possibly TRBD1 for D (5 bases). The CDR3 runs to 12 residues. V was trimmed by 6 bases and J by 7 bases, leaving 12 bases between them. Germline assignment: CDR1 MNHEY and CDR2 SMNVEV (reference sequence). CDR3 region: CASSMSGSGYTF. DNA of the CDR3: TGTGCCAGCAGCATGTCAGGGTCTGGCTACACCTTC.

The gene calls are TRBV15 and TRBJ1-5; TRBD1 matches 7 bases. Per germline, CDR1 LNHNV and CDR2 YYDKDF (reference sequence). V lost 1 base to trimming and J lost 6 bases; unmatched junction nucleotides: 3. This CDR3 has 14 amino acids. The CDR3 loop reads CATSRVTGLQPQHF. The CDR3 DNA follows: TGTGCCACCAGCAGAGTGACAGGGCTTCAGCCCCAGCATTTT.

The genes are TRBV30 and TRBJ1-1; D is perhaps TRBD1 (5 bases). This CDR3 contains 14 residues. Germline V lookup: CDR1 GTSNPN, CDR2 SVGIG (reference sequence). V was shortened by 0 bases and J by 1 base, with 9 bases between the two germline ends. CDR3 bases: TGTGCCTGGAGTGTCCAGGGAGGGAACACTGAAGCTTTCTTT. Translation gives CAWSVQGGNTEAFF.

The genes are TRBV30 and TRBJ1-4, with D possibly TRBD1 on 5 matching bases. Germline CDR1 GTSNPN, CDR2 SVGIG (reference sequence). V shed 0 bases and J shed 3 bases, with 11 bases lying between them. The CDR3 has 15 amino acids. The CDR3 reads CAWSVQSRANEKLFF. CDR3 coding DNA: TGTGCCTGGAGTGTACAGAGCAGGGCTAATGAAAAACTGTTTTTT.

The chain is built from TRBV2 and TRBJ2-5; TRBD2 is a possible D gene (6 bases). The length of the CDR3 is 12 residues. Germline V CDR1 and CDR2: SNHLY, FYNNEI. Trimming took off 4 bases at V and 4 bases at J, with 7 bases between the two ends. The CDR3 loop is CASSGEAETQYF. CDR3 nucleotide sequence: TGTGCCAGCAGTGGGGAGGCAGAGACCCAGTACTTC.

This chain links TRBV2 with TRBJ1-1; possible D gene TRBD1, 5 bases. The germline V gene has CDR1 SNHLY and CDR2 FYNNEI. Trimming left V 3 bases short and J 0 bases short, with 8 bases between. There are 14 residues in the CDR3. CDR3 coding DNA: TGTGCCAGCAGTGATCAGGGAATGAACACTGAAGCTTTCTTT. Its translation is CASSDQGMNTEAFF. Full variable domain (rest looked up from reference TRBV2 and TRBJ1-1): EPEVTQTPSHQVTQMGQEVILRCVPISNHLYFYWYRQILGQKVEFLVSFYNNEISEKSEIFDDQFSVERPDGSNFTLKIRSTKLEDSAMYFCASSDQGMNTEAFFGQGTRLTVV.

V gene TRBV30 combines with J gene TRBJ1-1, with D possibly matching TRBD1 (6 bases). Trimming removed 0 bases from V and 10 bases from J, with 12 bases in between. CDR1 is GTSNPN and CDR2 is SVGIG in the germline V gene (reference sequence). The length of the CDR3 is 12 residues. CDR3 amino acids: CAWSVSGAGAFF. The CDR3 bases are TGTGCCTGGAGTGTTTCAGGGGCTGGAGCTTTCTTT. Supplemented by reference TRBV30 and TRBJ1-1, the full variable domain reads SQTIHQWPATLVQPVGSPLSLECTVEGTSNPNLYWYRQAAGRGLQLLFYSVGIGQISSEVPQNLSASRPQDRQFILSSKKLLLSDSGFYLCAWSVSGAGAFFGQGTRLTVV.

The chain uses TRBV19 and TRBJ1-5; D is undetermined. This CDR3 has 14 residues. The germline V gene has CDR1 LNHDA and CDR2 SQIVND (reference sequence). Between the trimmed V and J ends, which lost 9 bases and 1 base, there was a span of 13 bases. CDR3 protein: CASRRESSNQPQHF. The CDR3 region has the DNA TGTGCCAGCCGAAGGGAGTCGAGCAATCAGCCCCAGCATTTT.

The chain links TRBV19 to TRBJ2-7; 9 bases align to TRBD1. The trim removed 6 bases at V and 3 bases at J, leaving 9 bases unmatched. Germline V gene sequence: CDR1 LNHDA, CDR2 SQIVND (reference sequence). The CDR3 is 15 residues long. CDR3 in DNA: TGTGCCAGTAGGCCGCTGACAGGGGGTAGCTACGAGCAGTACTTC. Its translation is CASRPLTGGSYEQYF.

The J gene is TRBJ2-1, the V gene TRBV9, with 7 bases aligning to TRBD2. CDR3 length: 14 residues. Looked up from germline, CDR1 is SGDLS and CDR2 is YYNGEE. The V segment lost 1 base and the J segment 5 bases; nucleotides outside the gene matches: 3. The chain's CDR3 is CASSVSGTHNEQFF. The CDR3, as DNA: TGTGCCAGCAGCGTAAGCGGGACGCACAATGAGCAGTTCTTC.